Following are 3 T cell receptor beta chains from one sample sequenced in a study of blood T cell repertoires in COVID-19. Assay: immunoSEQ multiplex PCR; the TCRdb copy retains only in-frame clones and omits some. The sample includes some 250,000 clones, around 85% of them seen just once. What was sequenced was peripheral blood. The receptors were gathered from a woman aged 30 to 39 who had recovered from COVID-19.

This clone was found a few times. V is TRBV27 and J is TRBJ1-2, with D tentatively TRBD1 (6 bases). Per the germline V gene, CDR1 is MNHEY and CDR2 is SMNVEV (reference sequence). The CDR3 length is 14 residues. Trimming pared 5 bases from V and 5 bases from J, leaving 15 bases between. CDR3 DNA sequence: TGTGCCAGCAGTCAGACAGGTCCAAATTATGGCTACACCTTC. Amino acid sequence: CASSQTGPNYGYTF.

V usage is TRBV6-5 and J usage is TRBJ1-2; TRBD1 matches 8 bases. CDR1 and CDR2 (germline): MNHEY, SVGAGI. Unmatched junction bases numbered 6, after V lost 6 bases and J lost 0 bases. CDR3 length: 15 amino acids. The CDR3 spells CASSRQGSANYGYTF. DNA for the CDR3: TGTGCCAGCAGCCGACAGGGGTCAGCTAACTATGGCTACACCTTC.

The rearrangement links TRBV5-1 to TRBJ2-1; 10 positions match TRBD2. Germline V gene lookup returns CDR1 SGHRS and CDR2 YFSETQ. The V gene end was trimmed by 0 bases and the J gene end by 6 bases; junction bases not matched to a gene: 6. This CDR3 contains 16 residues. The CDR3 protein is CASSLVRSGGFNEQFF. The CDR3 nucleotides are TGCGCCAGCAGCTTGGTACGTAGCGGGGGGTTCAATGAGCAGTTCTTC.